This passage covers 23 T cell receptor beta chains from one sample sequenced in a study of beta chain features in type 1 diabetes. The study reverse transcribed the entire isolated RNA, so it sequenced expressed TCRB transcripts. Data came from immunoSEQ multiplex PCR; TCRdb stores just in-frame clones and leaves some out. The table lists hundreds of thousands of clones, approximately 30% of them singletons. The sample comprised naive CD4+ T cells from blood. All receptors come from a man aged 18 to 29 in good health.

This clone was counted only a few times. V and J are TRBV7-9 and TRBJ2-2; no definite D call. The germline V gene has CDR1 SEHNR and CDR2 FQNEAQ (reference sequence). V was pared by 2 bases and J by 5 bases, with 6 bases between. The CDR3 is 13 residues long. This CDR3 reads CASSLKQTGELFF. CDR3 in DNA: TGTGCCAGCAGCTTAAAACAGACCGGGGAGCTGTTTTTT.

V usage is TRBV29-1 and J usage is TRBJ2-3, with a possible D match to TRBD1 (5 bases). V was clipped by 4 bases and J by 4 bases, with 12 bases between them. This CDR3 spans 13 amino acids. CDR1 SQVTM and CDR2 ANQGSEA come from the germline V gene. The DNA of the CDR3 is TGCAGCGTTGTTTCCAGGGCTGCAGATACGCAGTATTTT. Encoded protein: CSVVSRAADTQYF.

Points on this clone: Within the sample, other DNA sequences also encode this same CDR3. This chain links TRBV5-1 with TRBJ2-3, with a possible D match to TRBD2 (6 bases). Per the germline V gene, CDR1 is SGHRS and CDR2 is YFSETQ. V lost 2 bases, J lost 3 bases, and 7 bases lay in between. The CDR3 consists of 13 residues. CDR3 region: CASSFSGTDTQYF. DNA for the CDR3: TGCGCCAGCAGCTTTAGCGGAACAGATACGCAGTATTTT. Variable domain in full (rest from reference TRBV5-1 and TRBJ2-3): KAGVTQTPRYLIKTRGQQVTLSCSPISGHRSVSWYQQTPGQGLQFLFEYFSETQRNKGNFPGRFSGRQFSNSRSEMNVSTLELGDSALYLCASSFSGTDTQYFGPGTRLTVL.

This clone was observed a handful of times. CDR3 bases: TGCGCCAGCAGCTCACCGACAGGAATTAACAATGAGCAGTTCTTC. This sequence encodes CASSSPTGINNEQFF. The chain links TRBV5-1 to TRBJ2-1, with D perhaps matching TRBD1 (6 bases). Per the germline V gene, CDR1 is SGHRS and CDR2 is YFSETQ. Between the trimmed V and J ends, which lost 3 bases and 5 bases, there was a span of 15 bases. The CDR3 consists of 15 residues. The entire variable domain, with the rest obtained from reference TRBV5-1 and TRBJ2-1, is as follows: KAGVTQTPRYLIKTRGQQVTLSCSPISGHRSVSWYQQTPGQGLQFLFEYFSETQRNKGNFPGRFSGRQFSNSRSEMNVSTLELGDSALYLCASSSPTGINNEQFFGPGTRLTVL.

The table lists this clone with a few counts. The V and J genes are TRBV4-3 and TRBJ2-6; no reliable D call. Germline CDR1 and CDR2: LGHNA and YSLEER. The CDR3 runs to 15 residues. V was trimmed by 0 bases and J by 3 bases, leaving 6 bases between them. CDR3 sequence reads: CASSQEPGGANVLTF. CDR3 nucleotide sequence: TGCGCCAGCAGCCAAGAGCCGGGTGGGGCCAACGTCCTGACTTTC.

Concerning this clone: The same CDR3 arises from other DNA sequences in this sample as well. Here the CDR3 reads CSVDPAGTDTQYF. The CDR3 nucleotides read TGCAGCGTTGATCCAGCGGGCACAGATACGCAGTATTTT. The chain couples TRBV29-1 to TRBJ2-3; D might be TRBD2 (5 bases). Trimming stripped 3 bases from V and 1 base from J, with 8 bases between. CDR3 size: 13 residues. Germline-derived CDR1 and CDR2 are SQVTM and ANQGSEA.

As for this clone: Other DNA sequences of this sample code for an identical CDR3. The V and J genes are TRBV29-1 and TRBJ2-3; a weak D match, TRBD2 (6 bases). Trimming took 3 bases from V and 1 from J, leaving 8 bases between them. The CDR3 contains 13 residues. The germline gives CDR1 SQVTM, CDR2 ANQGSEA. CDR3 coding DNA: TGCAGCGTTGAGGAGGGCGGCACAGATACGCAGTATTTT. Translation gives CSVEEGGTDTQYF.

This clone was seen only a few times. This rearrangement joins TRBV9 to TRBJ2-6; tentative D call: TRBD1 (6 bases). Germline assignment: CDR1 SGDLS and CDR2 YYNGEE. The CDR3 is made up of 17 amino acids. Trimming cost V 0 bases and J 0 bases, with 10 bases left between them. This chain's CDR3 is CASSVGSDSSGANVLTF. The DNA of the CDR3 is TGTGCCAGCAGCGTAGGATCGGACAGCTCTGGGGCCAACGTCCTGACTTTC.

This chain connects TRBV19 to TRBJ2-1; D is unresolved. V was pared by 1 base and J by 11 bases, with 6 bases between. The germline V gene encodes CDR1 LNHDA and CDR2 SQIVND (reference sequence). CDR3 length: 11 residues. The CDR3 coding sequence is TGTGCCAGTAGTATAGTCTCCAAGCAGTTCTTC. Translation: CASSIVSKQFF.

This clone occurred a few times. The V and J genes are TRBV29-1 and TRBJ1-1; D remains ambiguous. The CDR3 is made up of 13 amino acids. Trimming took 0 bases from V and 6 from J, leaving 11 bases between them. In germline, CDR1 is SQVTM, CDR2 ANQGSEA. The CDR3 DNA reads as TGCAGCGTTGAAGATTGGGGAGGCGCTGAAGCTTTCTTT. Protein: CSVEDWGGAEAFF.

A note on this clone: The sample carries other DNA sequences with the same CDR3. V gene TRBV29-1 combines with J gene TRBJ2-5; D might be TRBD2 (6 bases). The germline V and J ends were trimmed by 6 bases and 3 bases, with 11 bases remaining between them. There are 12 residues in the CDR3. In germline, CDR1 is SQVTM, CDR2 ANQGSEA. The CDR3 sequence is CSVRDGEETQYF. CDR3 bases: TGCAGCGTGCGGGACGGGGAAGAGACCCAGTACTTC.

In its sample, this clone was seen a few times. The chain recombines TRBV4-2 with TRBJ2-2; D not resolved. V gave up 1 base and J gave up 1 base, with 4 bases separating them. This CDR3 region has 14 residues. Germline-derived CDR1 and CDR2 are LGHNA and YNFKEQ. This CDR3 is CASSQVGNTGELFF. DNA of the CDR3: TGTGCCAGCAGCCAAGTTGGGAACACCGGGGAGCTGTTTTTT.

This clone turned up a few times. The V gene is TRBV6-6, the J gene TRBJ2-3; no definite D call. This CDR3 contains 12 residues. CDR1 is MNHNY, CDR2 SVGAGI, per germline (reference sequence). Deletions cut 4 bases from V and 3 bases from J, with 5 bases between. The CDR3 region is CASSSRTDTQYF. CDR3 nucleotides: TGTGCCAGCAGTTCCCGAACAGATACGCAGTATTTT.

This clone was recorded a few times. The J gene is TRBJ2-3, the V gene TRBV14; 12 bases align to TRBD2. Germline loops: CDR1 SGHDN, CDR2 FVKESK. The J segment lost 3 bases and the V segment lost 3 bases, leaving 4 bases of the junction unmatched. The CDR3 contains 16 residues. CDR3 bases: TGTGCCAGCAGCCACAGGACTAGCGGGACAACAGATACGCAGTATTTT. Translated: CASSHRTSGTTDTQYF.

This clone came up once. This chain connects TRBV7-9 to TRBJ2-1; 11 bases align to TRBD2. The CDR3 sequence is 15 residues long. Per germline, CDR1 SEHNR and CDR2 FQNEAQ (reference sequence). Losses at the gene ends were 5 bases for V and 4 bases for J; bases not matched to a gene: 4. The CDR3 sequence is CASSPTSGDYNEQFF. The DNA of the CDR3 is TGTGCCAGCAGCCCGACTAGCGGGGATTACAATGAGCAGTTCTTC.

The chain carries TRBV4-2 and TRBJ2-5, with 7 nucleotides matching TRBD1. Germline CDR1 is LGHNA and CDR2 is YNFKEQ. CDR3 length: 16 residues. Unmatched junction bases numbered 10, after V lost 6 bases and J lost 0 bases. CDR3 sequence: CASRRTLQGNQETQYF. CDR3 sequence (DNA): TGTGCCAGCAGACGAACATTACAGGGGAACCAAGAGACCCAGTACTTC.

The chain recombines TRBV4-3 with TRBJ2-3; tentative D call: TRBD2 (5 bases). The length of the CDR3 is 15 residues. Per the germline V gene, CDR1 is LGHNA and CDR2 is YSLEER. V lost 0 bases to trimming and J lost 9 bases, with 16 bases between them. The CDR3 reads CASSQDQLGGVTQYF. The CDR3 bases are TGCGCCAGCAGCCAAGATCAGCTAGGAGGTGTAACGCAGTATTTT.

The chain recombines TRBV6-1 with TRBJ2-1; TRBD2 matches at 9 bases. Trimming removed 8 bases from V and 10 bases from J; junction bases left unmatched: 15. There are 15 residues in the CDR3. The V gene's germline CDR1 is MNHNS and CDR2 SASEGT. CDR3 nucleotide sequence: TGTGCCAGCGAATGGGCTAGCGGGGTTACGGCCGAGCAGTTCTTC. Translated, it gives CASEWASGVTAEQFF.

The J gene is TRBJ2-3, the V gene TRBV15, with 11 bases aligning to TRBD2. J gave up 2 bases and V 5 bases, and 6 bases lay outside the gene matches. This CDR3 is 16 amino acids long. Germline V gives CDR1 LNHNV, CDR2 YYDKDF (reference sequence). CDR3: CATSLGTSGHTDTQYF. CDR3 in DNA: TGTGCCACCAGCCTTGGGACTAGCGGACACACAGATACGCAGTATTTT.

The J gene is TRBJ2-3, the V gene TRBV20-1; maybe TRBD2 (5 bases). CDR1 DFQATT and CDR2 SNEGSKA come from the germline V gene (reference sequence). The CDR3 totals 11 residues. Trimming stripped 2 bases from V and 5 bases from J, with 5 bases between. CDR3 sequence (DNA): TGCAGTGCTAGAACTAGAGATACGCAGTATTTT. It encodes CSARTRDTQYF.

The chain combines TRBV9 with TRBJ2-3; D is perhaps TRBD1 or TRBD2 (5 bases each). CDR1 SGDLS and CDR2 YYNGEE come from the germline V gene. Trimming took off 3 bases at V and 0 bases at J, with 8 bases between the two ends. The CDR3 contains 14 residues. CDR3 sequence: CASSDGGSTDTQYF. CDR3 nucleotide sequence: TGTGCCAGCAGCGATGGGGGAAGCACAGATACGCAGTATTTT.

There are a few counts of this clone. The CDR3 reads CASSGYSGRMGETQYF. Here the CDR3 DNA reads TGTGCCAGCAGTGGCTATAGCGGGAGGATGGGAGAGACCCAGTACTTC. This chain uses TRBV28 with TRBJ2-5; 10 bases align to TRBD2. The germline V gene encodes CDR1 MDHEN and CDR2 SYDVKM. The CDR3 contains 16 residues. The junction had 10 bases not matched to a gene; V was cut back by 5 bases and J by 4 bases.

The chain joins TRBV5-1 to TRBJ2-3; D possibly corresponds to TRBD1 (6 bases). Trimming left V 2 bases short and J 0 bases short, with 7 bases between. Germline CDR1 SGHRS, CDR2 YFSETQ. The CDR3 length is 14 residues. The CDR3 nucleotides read TGCGCCAGCAGCTTCGGACAGAGCACAGATACGCAGTATTTT. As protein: CASSFGQSTDTQYF.